This TCR beta chain stems from a study of blood T cell repertoires in COVID-19. Looking at the study overall: The origin of the acute and convalescent COVID-19 samples was the United States, Italy and Spain.

Researchers sorted participants into cohorts using their self-reported clinical history. This CDR3 has 17 amino acids. V was pared by 9 bases and J by 0 bases, with 12 bases of the junction left unmatched. Germline assignment: CDR1 KGHDR and CDR2 SFDVKD. Libraries were prepared by immunoSEQ multiplex PCR; TCRdb keeps only in-frame clonotypes and omits some of them. This table holds about 200,000 clones, approximately 86% found once. The V call is TRBV24-1, the J call TRBJ2-1, with 8 bases that match TRBD1. This sequence was found in a woman between 25 and 40 years old who had been exposed to COVID-19. The sequencing sample was made of PBMCs or T cells enriched from blood (not recorded which). Written as DNA, the CDR3 is TGTGCCACCCAGAAAAAACAGGGGGTAAGCTCCTACAATGAGCAGTTCTTC. Its protein product is CATQKKQGVSSYNEQFF.